The source of this T cell receptor beta chain is a study of PD-L1 blockade in urothelial cancer. Study details: Patients had received 0 to 3 prior chemotherapy regimens. Median T cell yield from blood was fewer than 150,000.

CDR1 MNHNY and CDR2 SVGAGI come from the germline V gene (reference sequence). The CDR3 totals 15 residues. Trimming removed 6 bases from V and 8 bases from J; junction bases left unmatched: 10. Patients were living with locally advanced or metastatic urothelial carcinoma. Only in-frame clones appear in the TCRdb table, and some are missing; sequencing was by immunoSEQ multiplex PCR. The data hold 50,000 or so clones, with approximately 87% observed a single time. This clonotype was sampled from a man between 35 and 55 years old with urothelial cancer. The sequencing here drew on PBMCs, taken around atezolizumab (anti-PD-L1) treatment. The rearrangement links TRBV6-6 to TRBJ2-4; 10 bases map to TRBD1. The CDR3 protein is CASSKGGTGEYIQYF. The DNA for the CDR3 is TGTGCCAGCAGCAAAGGGGGGACAGGGGAATACATTCAGTACTTC.